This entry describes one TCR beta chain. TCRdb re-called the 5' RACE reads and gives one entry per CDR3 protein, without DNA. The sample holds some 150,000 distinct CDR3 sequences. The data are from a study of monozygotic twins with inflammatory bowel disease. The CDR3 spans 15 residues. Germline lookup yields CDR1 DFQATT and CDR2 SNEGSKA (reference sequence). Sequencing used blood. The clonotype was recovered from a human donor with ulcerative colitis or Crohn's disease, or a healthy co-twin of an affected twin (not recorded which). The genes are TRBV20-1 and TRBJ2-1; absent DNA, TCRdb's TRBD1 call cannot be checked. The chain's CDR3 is CSASGGGSSYNEQFF.